These 12 T cell receptor beta chains were sequenced from one sample in a study of PD-1 blockade in classical Hodgkin lymphoma. Only in-frame clones appear in the TCRdb table, and some are missing; sequencing was by immunoSEQ multiplex PCR. The repertoire holds about 58,000 clones, 75% to 95% seen once, with more than 9% in the top ten. Every patient experienced relapse after autologous stem cell transplantation, and brentuximab vedotin exposure varied. The source material was peripheral blood mononuclear cells (PBMCs), sampled before the second cycle of nivolumab. Source of these receptors: a human donor with classical Hodgkin lymphoma.

The J gene is TRBJ2-6, the V gene TRBV19; D not resolved. Trimming took 2 bases from V and 4 from J, leaving 9 bases between them. Germline V gene data show CDR1 as LNHDA and CDR2 as SQIVND (reference sequence). This CDR3 has 15 amino acids. CDR3 DNA: TGTGCCAGTAGTATAATGTTTTACGGGGCCAACGTCCTGACTTTC. It is translated as CASSIMFYGANVLTF.

This chain links TRBV27 with TRBJ1-5; maybe TRBD1 (5 bases). CDR1 and CDR2 (germline): MNHEY, SMNVEV (reference sequence). V lost 7 bases and J 4 bases, leaving 8 bases between the germline ends. CDR3 size: 12 residues. This chain's CDR3 is CASKGNNQPQHF. CDR3 sequence (DNA): TGTGCCAGCAAGGGGAATAATCAGCCCCAGCATTTT.

This clone was recorded once. V and J are TRBV27 and TRBJ1-5, with a possible D match to TRBD1 (6 bases). The V end lost 8 bases, the J end lost 5 bases, and 19 bases lay between the germline ends. This CDR3 has 15 residues. The V gene's germline CDR1 is MNHEY and CDR2 SMNVEV (reference sequence). CDR3 DNA sequence: TGTGCCAGCGGTACAGGGCCGTACTTCGATCAGCCCCAGCATTTT. It is translated as CASGTGPYFDQPQHF.

The J gene is TRBJ2-2, the V gene TRBV21-1; TRBD2, the table's D call, was not compared with the DNA. TRBV21-1 is a listed pseudogene. This CDR3 has 16 residues. The CDR3 region is CASSEGLYVNAGELFF. CDR3 in DNA: TGTGCCAGCAGCGAGGGACTCTACGTAAACGCCGGGGAGCTGTTTTTT.

This clone was recorded once. The chain recombines TRBV19 with TRBJ2-5, with TRBD2 identical over 12 bases. The germline CDR1 and CDR2 sequences are LNHDA and SQIVND (reference sequence). The V segment lost 7 bases and the J segment 4 bases; nucleotides outside the gene matches: 4. The CDR3 has 14 amino acids. In nucleotides, the CDR3 is TGTGCCAGTAATGTGGGACTAGCGGGAGAGACCCAGTACTTC. Translated, it gives CASNVGLAGETQYF.

In this sample, this clone turned up once. V is TRBV29-1 and J is TRBJ2-1; no clear D gene. Trimming removed 1 base at V and 5 bases at J, with 3 bases between. The CDR3 spans 11 residues. Germline values: CDR1 SQVTM, CDR2 ANQGSEA. The CDR3 DNA reads as TGCAGCGTTGAAGTTGACAATGAGCAGTTCTTC. Residues: CSVEVDNEQFF.

The rearrangement links TRBV2 to TRBJ2-7; D uncertain. The CDR3 length is 13 residues. Germline CDR1 and CDR2: SNHLY and FYNNEI. Trimming took 5 bases from V and 4 from J, leaving 12 bases between them. The CDR3 DNA sequence: TGTGCCAGCAGTTTGAACAGTGGGTACGAGCAGTACTTC. Amino acid sequence: CASSLNSGYEQYF. Full variable domain (missing parts from reference TRBV2 and TRBJ2-7): EPEVTQTPSHQVTQMGQEVILRCVPISNHLYFYWYRQILGQKVEFLVSFYNNEISEKSEIFDDQFSVERPDGSNFTLKIRSTKLEDSAMYFCASSLNSGYEQYFGPGTRLTVT.

The chain has TRBV7-2 and TRBJ2-7; 8 bases align to TRBD2. Germline values: CDR1 SGHTA, CDR2 FQGNSA. CDR3 length: 12 amino acids. V dropped 5 bases and J dropped 9; count of bases not matched to a gene: 6. The CDR3 sequence is CASSPSGGGQYF. The DNA of the CDR3 is TGTGCCAGCAGCCCCAGCGGGGGAGGGCAGTACTTC.

This chain joins TRBV6-6 and TRBJ1-5, with TRBD1 matching over 8 bases. The trim removed 5 bases at V and 6 bases at J, leaving 9 bases unmatched. CDR3 size: 15 residues. Germline lookup yields CDR1 MNHNY and CDR2 SVGAGI (reference sequence). This chain's CDR3 is CASSQGDRSVQPQHF. Here the CDR3 DNA reads TGTGCCAGCAGTCAAGGGGACAGGTCGGTTCAGCCCCAGCATTTT.

V is TRBV6-5 and J is TRBJ1-3; D remains ambiguous. V was cut by 2 bases and J by 0 bases, with 2 bases left in between. From germline, CDR1 is MNHEY and CDR2 SVGAGI. The CDR3 runs 13 residues. CDR3 residues: CASSYGSGNTIYF. CDR3 DNA: TGTGCCAGCAGTTACGGCTCTGGAAACACCATATATTTT.

V and J are TRBV28 and TRBJ1-5, with D possibly matching TRBD1 (6 bases). Germline V gives CDR1 MDHEN, CDR2 SYDVKM. The CDR3 has 18 residues. V was clipped by 6 bases and J by 0 bases, with 21 bases between them. The CDR3 coding sequence is TGTGCCAGCAGGGGGGGCCCGGGGGCGTATATTAGCAATCAGCCCCAGCATTTT. Protein sequence: CASRGGPGAYISNQPQHF.

The chain is built from TRBV2 and TRBJ1-2, with a weak D call TRBD1 (6 bases). The CDR3 runs 14 residues. V was cut by 7 bases and J by 4 bases, with 16 bases left in between. Germline lookup yields CDR1 SNHLY and CDR2 FYNNEI. This CDR3 reads CASIPPGQPYGYTF. The CDR3 nucleotides read TGTGCCAGCATCCCTCCTGGACAGCCCTATGGCTACACCTTC.